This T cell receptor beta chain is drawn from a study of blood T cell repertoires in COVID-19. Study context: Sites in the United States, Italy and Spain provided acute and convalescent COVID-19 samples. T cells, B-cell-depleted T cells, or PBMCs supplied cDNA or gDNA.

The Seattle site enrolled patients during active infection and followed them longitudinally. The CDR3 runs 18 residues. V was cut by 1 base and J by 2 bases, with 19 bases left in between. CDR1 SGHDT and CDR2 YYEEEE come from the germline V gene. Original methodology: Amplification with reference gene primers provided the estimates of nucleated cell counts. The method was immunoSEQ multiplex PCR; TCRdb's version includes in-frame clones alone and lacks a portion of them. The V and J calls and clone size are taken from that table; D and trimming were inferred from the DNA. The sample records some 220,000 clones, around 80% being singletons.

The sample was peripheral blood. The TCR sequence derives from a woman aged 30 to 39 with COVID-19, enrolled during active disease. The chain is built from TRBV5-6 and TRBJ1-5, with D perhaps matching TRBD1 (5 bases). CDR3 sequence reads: CASSLLRMGEAGNQPQHF. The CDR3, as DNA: TGTGCCAGCAGCTTGTTACGTATGGGGGAGGCAGGCAATCAGCCCCAGCATTTT.